Listed below are T cell receptor beta chains from one sample, sequenced in a study of cytomegalovirus exposure and HLA in healthy donors. Generated by immunoSEQ multiplex PCR, the TCRdb table keeps only in-frame clones and is missing some. The repertoire holds approximately 170,000 clones, with 80% to 90% as singletons. The sample was PBMCs. The receptors shown here come from a woman in her late teens or twenties in good health and CMV-seronegative. Both conserved end residues are part of each CDR3. A D gene is named only where the DNA matches it firmly. Size values are once, few and many counts, or a class for expanded clones, and some rows have none.

CDR3 protein: CASSRDTDQPQHF; CDR3 DNA: TGTGCCAGCAGTAGGGACACGGATCAGCCCCAGCATTTT; V gene: TRBV6-5; J gene: TRBJ1-5; clone size: .; D gene: .
CDR3 protein: CASSLVGSVNEQFF; CDR3 DNA: TGCGCCAGCAGCTTGGTCGGGAGTGTCAATGAGCAGTTCTTC; V gene: TRBV5-1; J gene: TRBJ2-1; clone size: .; D gene: .
CDR3 protein: CASTERGGWGTEAFF; CDR3 DNA: TGTGCCAGCACCGAGCGGGGGGGCTGGGGCACTGAAGCTTTCTTT; V gene: TRBV27; J gene: TRBJ1-1; clone size: .; D gene: .
CDR3 protein: CASSDRGNTEAFF; CDR3 DNA: TGTGCCAGTAGTGACAGGGGGAACACTGAAGCTTTCTTT; V gene: TRBV19; J gene: TRBJ1-1; clone size: .; D gene: TRBD1
CDR3 protein: CASSQQKQETQYF; CDR3 DNA: TGCGCCAGCAGCCAACAGAAACAAGAGACCCAGTACTTC; V gene: TRBV4-3; J gene: TRBJ2-5; clone size: .; D gene: .
CDR3 protein: CASSEEGTGGNTIYF; CDR3 DNA: TGTGCCAGCAGTGAAGAGGGGACAGGGGGAAACACCATATATTTT; V gene: TRBV6-1; J gene: TRBJ1-3; clone size: few; D gene: TRBD1
CDR3 protein: CASSSGTSSEQYF; CDR3 DNA: TGTGCCAGCAGTTCCGGGACTAGCAGCGAGCAGTACTTC; V gene: TRBV7-6; J gene: TRBJ2-7; clone size: .; D gene: TRBD2
CDR3 protein: CASRTSGPYEQYF; CDR3 DNA: TGTGCCAGCAGAACTAGCGGTCCCTACGAGCAGTACTTC; V gene: TRBV2; J gene: TRBJ2-7; clone size: .; D gene: TRBD2
CDR3 protein: CASREGGEQYF; CDR3 DNA: TGTGCCAGCAGGGAGGGTGGCGAGCAGTACTTC; V gene: TRBV6-1; J gene: TRBJ2-7; clone size: .; D gene: .
CDR3 protein: CASSLSGSTHNEQFF; CDR3 DNA: TGTGCCAGCAGCCTTAGCGGGAGCACCCACAATGAGCAGTTCTTC; V gene: TRBV9; J gene: TRBJ2-1; clone size: .; D gene: TRBD2
CDR3 protein: CASSLVSGSEQYF; CDR3 DNA: TGCGCCAGCAGCTTGGTGTCAGGCTCAGAGCAGTACTTC; V gene: TRBV5-1; J gene: TRBJ2-7; clone size: few; D gene: .
CDR3 protein: CSGTSTRYEQYF; CDR3 DNA: TGCAGCGGGACTAGCACACGATACGAGCAGTACTTC; V gene: TRBV29-1; J gene: TRBJ2-7; clone size: .; D gene: TRBD2
CDR3 protein: CASSKGAGSYNEQFF; CDR3 DNA: TGTGCCAGCAGCAAAGGGGCAGGGTCTTACAATGAGCAGTTCTTC; V gene: TRBV21-1; J gene: TRBJ2-1; clone size: once; D gene: .
CDR3 protein: CASSPWDRRNEKLFF; CDR3 DNA: TGTGCCAGCAGCCCATGGGACAGACGAAATGAAAAACTGTTTTTT; V gene: TRBV11-1; J gene: TRBJ1-4; clone size: .; D gene: TRBD1
CDR3 protein: CASSFRTGELFF; CDR3 DNA: TGTGCCAGCAGTTTCAGGACCGGGGAGCTGTTTTTT; V gene: TRBV28; J gene: TRBJ2-2; clone size: .; D gene: .
CDR3 protein: CASSSPGSYEQYF; CDR3 DNA: TGTGCCAGCAGTTCCCCAGGGTCCTACGAGCAGTACTTC; V gene: TRBV28; J gene: TRBJ2-7; clone size: .; D gene: .
CDR3 protein: CASSTQGGASYEQYF; CDR3 DNA: TGCGCCAGCAGCACCCAGGGCGGAGCCTCCTACGAGCAGTACTTC; V gene: TRBV5-1; J gene: TRBJ2-7; clone size: .; D gene: .
CDR3 protein: CASGTQETQYF; CDR3 DNA: TGTGCCAGCGGGACTCAAGAGACCCAGTACTTC; V gene: TRBV28; J gene: TRBJ2-5; clone size: .; D gene: .
CDR3 protein: CASSVEQGPYNEQFF; CDR3 DNA: TGTGCCAGCAGCGTAGAACAGGGTCCCTACAATGAGCAGTTCTTC; V gene: TRBV9; J gene: TRBJ2-1; clone size: .; D gene: .
CDR3 protein: CATSRDYPALAVITYGYTF; CDR3 DNA: TGTGCCACCAGCAGAGATTACCCTGCACTCGCGGTAATAACCTATGGCTACACCTTC; V gene: TRBV15; J gene: TRBJ1-2; clone size: .; D gene: .
CDR3 protein: CASNPGGGNEQFF; CDR3 DNA: TGTGCCAGCAATCCCGGGGGGGGGAATGAGCAGTTCTTC; V gene: TRBV11-2; J gene: TRBJ2-1; clone size: .; D gene: TRBD2
CDR3 protein: CASTPTGPSYTAEQFF; CDR3 DNA: TGTGCCAGCACCCCGACTGGGCCTAGCTATACGGCTGAGCAGTTCTTC; V gene: TRBV11-3; J gene: TRBJ2-1; clone size: .; D gene: .
CDR3 protein: CASSALAGTDTQYF; CDR3 DNA: TGCGCCAGCAGCGCCTTAGCGGGCACAGATACGCAGTATTTT; V gene: TRBV5-1; J gene: TRBJ2-3; clone size: .; D gene: .
CDR3 protein: CASSVANGRVNEQFF; CDR3 DNA: TGTGCCAGCAGCGTAGCTAACGGGAGAGTTAATGAGCAGTTCTTC; V gene: TRBV9; J gene: TRBJ2-1; clone size: few; D gene: .
CDR3 protein: CAGGAGYSNQPQHF; CDR3 DNA: TGTGCCGGGGGAGCGGGGTATAGCAATCAGCCCCAGCATTTT; V gene: TRBV30; J gene: TRBJ1-5; clone size: .; D gene: .
CDR3 protein: CSVVEPRLAGRSSYNEQFF; CDR3 DNA: TGCAGCGTTGTAGAACCGCGACTAGCGGGCCGTAGCTCCTACAATGAGCAGTTCTTC; V gene: TRBV29-1; J gene: TRBJ2-1; clone size: few; D gene: TRBD2
CDR3 protein: CASSLRQGMRETQYF; CDR3 DNA: TGTGCCAGCAGCTTGAGACAGGGGATGCGGGAGACCCAGTACTTC; V gene: TRBV7-2; J gene: TRBJ2-5; clone size: .; D gene: TRBD1
CDR3 protein: CAISESAASGRGPQETQYF; CDR3 DNA: TGTGCCATCAGTGAGTCCGCGGCTAGCGGGAGAGGGCCCCAAGAGACCCAGTACTTC; V gene: TRBV10-3; J gene: TRBJ2-5; clone size: .; D gene: TRBD2
CDR3 protein: CASSLMDRGDSPLHF; CDR3 DNA: TGCGCCAGCAGCTTGATGGACAGGGGTGATTCACCCCTCCACTTT; V gene: TRBV5-1; J gene: TRBJ1-6; clone size: .; D gene: TRBD1
CDR3 protein: CASSTRTGNEKLFF; CDR3 DNA: TGTGCCAGTAGTACCCGGACAGGGAATGAAAAACTGTTTTTT; V gene: TRBV19; J gene: TRBJ1-4; clone size: .; D gene: TRBD1
CDR3 protein: CASSSWKGLTTGELFF; CDR3 DNA: TGTGCCAGCAGCTCCTGGAAGGGGCTAACCACCGGGGAGCTGTTTTTT; V gene: TRBV11-2; J gene: TRBJ2-2; clone size: .; D gene: .
CDR3 protein: CASKIVRGTVVGEQFF; CDR3 DNA: TGTGCCAGCAAGATAGTTAGGGGTACCGTAGTTGGGGAGCAGTTCTTC; V gene: TRBV7-8; J gene: TRBJ2-1; clone size: .; D gene: .
CDR3 protein: CSSSFTGATNEKLFF; CDR3 DNA: TGTTCCAGCAGCTTTACAGGGGCCACTAATGAAAAACTGTTTTTT; V gene: TRBV7-9; J gene: TRBJ1-4; clone size: .; D gene: TRBD1
CDR3 protein: CASSFGTGGEKLFF; CDR3 DNA: TGCGCCAGCAGCTTTGGGACAGGGGGCGAAAAACTGTTTTTT; V gene: TRBV5-1; J gene: TRBJ1-4; clone size: .; D gene: TRBD1
CDR3 protein: CASSLEQAPPTHTIYF; CDR3 DNA: TGTGCCAGCAGCTTAGAGCAGGCTCCGCCGACCCACACCATATATTTT; V gene: TRBV7-2; J gene: TRBJ1-3; clone size: .; D gene: .
CDR3 protein: CASSLGASRRDEQFF; CDR3 DNA: TGCGCCAGCAGCTTGGGGGCTAGCCGGAGAGATGAGCAGTTCTTC; V gene: TRBV5-1; J gene: TRBJ2-1; clone size: .; D gene: .
CDR3 protein: CASSPERELYEQFF; CDR3 DNA: TGTGCCAGCTCACCCGAGCGGGAGCTCTATGAGCAGTTCTTC; V gene: TRBV18; J gene: TRBJ2-1; clone size: .; D gene: TRBD2
CDR3 protein: CASSLGGNEQFF; CDR3 DNA: TGTGCCAGCAGTTTAGGGGGGAATGAGCAGTTCTTC; V gene: TRBV27; J gene: TRBJ2-1; clone size: .; D gene: .
CDR3 protein: CASSLEARRTDTQYF; CDR3 DNA: TGCGCCAGCAGCTTGGAAGCGCGTCGCACAGATACGCAGTATTTT; V gene: TRBV5-1; J gene: TRBJ2-3; clone size: few; D gene: .
CDR3 protein: CASSLIAGGNYNEQFF; CDR3 DNA: TGCGCCAGCAGCCTTATAGCGGGAGGGAACTACAATGAGCAGTTCTTC; V gene: TRBV4-1; J gene: TRBJ2-1; clone size: .; D gene: TRBD2
CDR3 protein: CATSRDGGWADTQYF; CDR3 DNA: TGTGCCACCAGCAGAGATGGAGGTTGGGCAGATACGCAGTATTTT; V gene: TRBV15; J gene: TRBJ2-3; clone size: .; D gene: .
CDR3 protein: CASSSGTGYYNEQFF; CDR3 DNA: TGTGCCAGCAGCTCGGGGACAGGGTACTACAATGAGCAGTTCTTC; V gene: TRBV7-3; J gene: TRBJ2-1; clone size: .; D gene: TRBD1
CDR3 protein: CASSEQGQNQPQHF; CDR3 DNA: TGTGCCAGCAGTGAACAGGGACAAAATCAGCCCCAGCATTTT; V gene: TRBV6-4; J gene: TRBJ1-5; clone size: .; D gene: .
CDR3 protein: CASSSLDRIYGYTF; CDR3 DNA: TGTGCCAGCAGCTCCCTGGACAGAATCTATGGCTACACCTTC; V gene: TRBV28; J gene: TRBJ1-2; clone size: .; D gene: .
CDR3 protein: CASRRGQINYGYTF; CDR3 DNA: TGTGCCAGCAGGCGGGGACAGATCAACTATGGCTACACCTTC; V gene: TRBV28; J gene: TRBJ1-2; clone size: .; D gene: TRBD1
CDR3 protein: CASSESHLRNLQGRSDYEQYF; CDR3 DNA: TGCGCCAGCAGCGAGTCGCACCTCCGCAACCTACAGGGGCGATCCGACTACGAGCAGTACTTC; V gene: TRBV10-1; J gene: TRBJ2-7; clone size: once; D gene: TRBD1
CDR3 protein: CASSTTGWSEAFF; CDR3 DNA: TGTGCCAGCAGCACAACAGGTTGGTCTGAAGCTTTCTTT; V gene: TRBV5-6; J gene: TRBJ1-1; clone size: .; D gene: .
CDR3 protein: CASSPRDRGNEQYF; CDR3 DNA: TGTGCCAGCAGTCCCCGGGACAGGGGCAACGAGCAGTACTTC; V gene: TRBV28; J gene: TRBJ2-7; clone size: .; D gene: TRBD1
CDR3 protein: CASSQDVRAGANVLTF; CDR3 DNA: TGCGCCAGCAGCCAAGACGTGAGGGCTGGGGCCAACGTCCTGACTTTC; V gene: TRBV4-3; J gene: TRBJ2-6; clone size: .; D gene: .
CDR3 protein: CAISEGDRDQPQHF; CDR3 DNA: TGTGCCATCAGTGAGGGGGACAGGGATCAGCCCCAGCATTTT; V gene: TRBV10-3; J gene: TRBJ1-5; clone size: few; D gene: TRBD1
CDR3 protein: CASSATETGTYGYTF; CDR3 DNA: TGTGCCAGCAGCGCCACCGAAACAGGAACCTATGGCTACACCTTC; V gene: TRBV6-1; J gene: TRBJ1-2; clone size: .; D gene: .